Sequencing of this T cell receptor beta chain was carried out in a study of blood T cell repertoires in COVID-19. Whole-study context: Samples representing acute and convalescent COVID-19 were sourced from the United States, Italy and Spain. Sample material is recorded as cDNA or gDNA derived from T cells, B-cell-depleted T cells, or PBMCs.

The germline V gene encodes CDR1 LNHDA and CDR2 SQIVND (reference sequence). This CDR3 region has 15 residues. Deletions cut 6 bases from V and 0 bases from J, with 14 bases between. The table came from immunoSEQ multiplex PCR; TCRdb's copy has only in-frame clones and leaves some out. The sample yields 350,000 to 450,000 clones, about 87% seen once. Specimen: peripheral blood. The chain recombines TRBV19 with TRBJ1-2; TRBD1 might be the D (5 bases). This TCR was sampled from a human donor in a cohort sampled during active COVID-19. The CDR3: CASRRASGANYGYTF. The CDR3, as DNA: TGTGCCAGTAGGAGGGCCTCGGGGGCTAACTATGGCTACACCTTC.